A selection of T cell receptor beta chains follows, all from one sample in a study of blood T cell repertoires in COVID-19. Here immunoSEQ multiplex PCR was the method, and the copy in TCRdb shows in-frame clones only, minus some. The sample lists 200,000 to 250,000 clones; 80% to 85% were seen once. The sequencing input was peripheral blood. The receptor source for this set is a woman in her sixties who had recovered from COVID-19. Each CDR3 is given with its conserved first and last residue. D genes are given only for firm matches. The size field is filled for only some rows; it gives once, few, many or a size class.

>TRBJ2-3|TRBV30|-|TRBD2
CAGTSGGARTQYF
TGTGCCGGGACTAGCGGGGGGGCTCGTACGCAGTATTTT
>TRBJ1-2|TRBV25-1|-|TRBD1
CASSEYFSSGQANYGYTF
TGTGCCAGCAGTGAATATTTTAGTTCTGGACAGGCTAACTATGGCTACACCTTC
>TRBJ2-2|TRBV5-5|few|-
CASGGQTNTGELFF
TGTGCCTCCGGTGGACAAACGAACACCGGGGAGCTGTTTTTT
>TRBJ2-3|TRBV9|-|TRBD2
CASTSGISTDTQYF
TGTGCCAGCACTAGCGGGATTAGCACAGATACGCAGTATTTT
>TRBJ1-4|TRBV6-5|-|-
CASSYEQYNEKLFF
TGTGCCAGCAGTTACGAACAGTATAATGAAAAACTGTTTTTT
>TRBJ1-6|TRBV5-6|-|-
CASSLGGRVRYNSPLHF
TGTGCCAGCAGCTTGGGAGGCAGGGTACGATATAATTCACCCCTCCACTTT
>TRBJ2-2|TRBV2|-|-
CASSEAQGYAGELFF
TGTGCCAGCAGTGAAGCGCAGGGGTATGCCGGGGAGCTGTTTTTT
>TRBJ2-5|TRBV5-4|-|-
CASSLDSTPGETQYF
TGTGCCAGCAGCTTGGATTCGACACCTGGGGAGACCCAGTACTTC
>TRBJ2-2|TRBV10-3|-|-
CAISRENTGELFF
TGTGCCATCAGCAGGGAAAACACCGGGGAGCTGTTTTTT
>TRBJ2-7|TRBV27|-|TRBD2
CASSFLRTSGGYEQYF
TGTGCCAGCAGTTTCCTCAGGACTAGCGGGGGATACGAGCAGTACTTC
>TRBJ2-5|TRBV6-6|once|TRBD2
CASSYSRQRGGETQYF
TGTGCCAGCAGTTACTCGCGCCAGCGGGGGGGTGAGACCCAGTACTTC
>TRBJ2-3|TRBV5-4|-|-
CASSLGQDFFTDTQYF
TGTGCCAGCAGCTTGGGGCAGGATTTTTTCACAGATACGCAGTATTTT
>TRBJ2-1|TRBV5-1|-|TRBD1
CASSLGQGLGEQFF
TGCGCCAGCAGCTTGGGACAGGGGCTTGGTGAGCAGTTCTTC
>TRBJ1-4|TRBV19|-|-
CASSPPPGDEKLFF
TGTGCCAGTAGTCCCCCTCCAGGGGATGAAAAACTGTTTTTT
>TRBJ2-5|TRBV6-2/TRBV6-3|-|TRBD2
CASSYSITPQRGEKETQYF
TGTGCCAGCAGTTACTCGATCACCCCCCAGCGGGGGGAAAAAGAGACCCAGTACTTC
>TRBJ2-7|TRBV5-6|-|-
CASSATQGAGRSYEQYF
TGTGCCAGCAGCGCAACCCAGGGCGCAGGAAGGTCCTACGAGCAGTACTTC
>TRBJ1-1|TRBV19|-|-
CASSATGDYTEAFF
TGTGCCAGTAGTGCAACCGGGGACTACACTGAAGCTTTCTTT